These T cell receptor beta chains were read from a single sample in a study of cytomegalovirus exposure and HLA in healthy donors. Only in-frame clones appear in the TCRdb table, and some are missing; sequencing was by immunoSEQ multiplex PCR. The sample consists of 160,000 or so clones, over 75% of them appearing once. Source material: PBMCs. These receptors originate from a woman aged 45 to 65 in good health and CMV-seronegative. The CDR3 runs from the conserved cysteine through the conserved F or W. D genes are given only for firm matches. Rows may omit the clone size; those that give it use once, few, many or a size class.

j_call | clone_size | d_call | v_call | cdr3_nt | cdr3_aa
TRBJ1-5 | once | . | TRBV18 | TGTGCCAGCTCACTCAGGGAGGAGAGTCAGCCCCAGCATTTT | CASSLREESQPQHF
TRBJ2-7 | . | TRBD2 | TRBV29-1 | TGCAGCGTTGGGGCCGGGCTAGCGGGAGGGCCCGGGTCGGGTGAGCAGTACTTC | CSVGAGLAGGPGSGEQYF
TRBJ1-4 | . | . | TRBV29-1 | TGCGTGGGGAGCAGCATGTATGAAAAACTGTTTTTT | CVGSSMYEKLFF
TRBJ2-1 | . | TRBD2 | TRBV10-1 | TGCGCCAGCAGCAATCCGGGACTAGCCTACAATGAGCAGTTCTTC | CASSNPGLAYNEQFF
TRBJ1-2 | . | . | TRBV27 | TGTGCCAGCAGTTCTGGAGGGCCCCTGAGTAACTATGGCTACACCTTC | CASSSGGPLSNYGYTF
TRBJ2-2 | once | . | TRBV29-1 | TGCAGCGTTGAAGCCTTTAACACCGGGGAGCTGTTTTTT | CSVEAFNTGELFF
TRBJ2-1 | . | TRBD1 | TRBV29-1 | TGCAGCGCTGGACAGGGAGGCAATGAGCAGTTCTTC | CSAGQGGNEQFF
TRBJ2-7 | . | TRBD2 | TRBV27 | TGTGCCAGCAGCTGGACTAGCGGGAGCTACGACGGAAGGTATTCCGAGCAGTACTTC | CASSWTSGSYDGRYSEQYF
TRBJ1-1 | . | TRBD1 | TRBV18 | TGTGCCAGCTCAAGACAGGGGATGAACACTGAAGCTTTCTTT | CASSRQGMNTEAFF
TRBJ2-7 | . | TRBD2 | TRBV7-6 | TGTGCCAGCAGCTTAGCGCACTTTTACAAGCGGGATGGCTACGAGCAGTACTTC | CASSLAHFYKRDGYEQYF
TRBJ2-7 | . | . | TRBV19 | TGTGCCAGACCAATTATCAGAGGTGAGCAGTACTTC | CARPIIRGEQYF
TRBJ2-7 | . | TRBD1 | TRBV7-7 | TGTGCTAGCAGCTTAGAGACAGGGGAAGGCTACGAGCAGTACTTC | CASSLETGEGYEQYF
TRBJ2-1 | . | TRBD2 | TRBV4-1 | TGCGCCAGCAGCCAAGAGGGGGGACTAGCGGGGGTCTACAATGAGCAGTTCTTC | CASSQEGGLAGVYNEQFF
TRBJ1-5 | . | . | TRBV7-8 | TGTGCCAGCAGCGCAGGGGTTGTAAGCAATCAGCCCCAGCATTTT | CASSAGVVSNQPQHF
TRBJ1-3 | . | TRBD1 | TRBV9 | TGTGCCAGCACCAAGCAGGGGGCCTCTGGAAACACCATATATTTT | CASTKQGASGNTIYF
TRBJ2-7 | . | . | TRBV7-6 | TGTGCCAGCAGCCCAGAGGGGGAGTACGAGCAGTACTTC | CASSPEGEYEQYF
TRBJ2-4 | . | TRBD1 | TRBV28 | TGTGCCAGCAGGGGGACAGGGGAGAACATTCAGTACTTC | CASRGTGENIQYF
TRBJ2-7 | once | TRBD1 | TRBV7-9 | TGTGCCAGCAGCCCCCGACAGGGGCACTCCCCCTCCTACGAGCAGTACTTC | CASSPRQGHSPSYEQYF
TRBJ2-3 | . | TRBD1 | TRBV6-5 | TGTGCCAGCAGAGACAGGGCCCACACAGATACGCAGTATTTT | CASRDRAHTDTQYF
TRBJ2-7 | . | . | TRBV28 | TGTGCCAGCACCCAGGGGGGTCGGAACGAGCAGTACTTC | CASTQGGRNEQYF
TRBJ1-5 | . | TRBD1 | TRBV23-1 | TGCGCCAGCAGTCACCAGACAGGGAGGTGTGAAAATCAGCCCCAGCATTTT | CASSHQTGRCENQPQHF
TRBJ1-3 | . | . | TRBV4-3 | TGCGCCAGCAGCCAAGATTCCCTCCCTTCCTCCGGAAACACCATATATTTT | CASSQDSLPSSGNTIYF
TRBJ1-3 | few | TRBD1 | TRBV7-7 | TGTGCTAGCAGCTTGACCGGGACAGGTGGTTTATCTGGAAACACCATATATTTT | CASSLTGTGGLSGNTIYF
TRBJ1-5 | . | . | TRBV21-1 | TGTGCCAGCATAAGGTTGTTGACAGGGAATCAGCCCCAGCATTTT | CASIRLLTGNQPQHF
TRBJ2-5 | . | . | TRBV19 | TGTGCCAGTAGCCGGGACACGGGCCAAGAGACCCAGTACTTC | CASSRDTGQETQYF
TRBJ1-1 | . | . | TRBV15 | TGTGCCACCAGCAGAGTATACAGCACTGAAGCTTTCTTT | CATSRVYSTEAFF
TRBJ2-5 | once | TRBD2 | TRBV9 | TGTGCCAGCAGCGTTAGCGGGGGTTTACAAGAGACCCAGTACTTC | CASSVSGGLQETQYF
TRBJ2-2 | . | TRBD2 | TRBV7-8 | TGTGCCAGCAGCCCTACTAGCGGGGGGGCTCGGACCGGGGAGCTGTTTTTT | CASSPTSGGARTGELFF
TRBJ1-5 | . | TRBD1 | TRBV6-5 | TGTGCCACCAGACCCGGGGACAGCCACTGGCCCCAGCATTTT | CATRPGDSHWPQHF
TRBJ1-1 | . | . | TRBV2 | TGTGCCAGCAGTGAACAAGGGGAGAACACTGAAGCTTTCTTT | CASSEQGENTEAFF
TRBJ1-1 | . | . | TRBV28 | TGTGCCAGCAGTTTGGGGCGTAGGACTGAAGCTTTCTTT | CASSLGRRTEAFF